The clone carrying this TCR beta chain occurred a few times. Its matching antigen is unknown. CDR1 SGHAT and CDR2 FQDESV come from the germline V gene (reference sequence). The CDR3 totals 19 residues. Unmatched junction bases numbered 12, after V lost 0 bases and J lost 7 bases. The record originates from a study of response to subunit inactivated influenza vaccine. Notes on the study in general: Each seasonal influenza vaccination, the authors suggested, recruits few new T cells.

TCRdb re-analysed the RT-PCR reads in MiXCR, keeping a single row per CDR3 protein. The sample holds about 700,000 distinct CDR3 sequences, 12% to 15% seen once. The source of this sequence is a man aged 45-65 years who received an inactivated influenza vaccine. Sequenced here: PBMCs from blood, sampled less than 15 days before vaccination. The chain couples TRBV11-1 to TRBJ2-1; 13 bases are a match to TRBD2. The CDR3 is CASSLARTSGRWVGNEQFF. The DNA of the CDR3 is TGTGCCAGCAGCTTAGCCCGGACTAGCGGGAGATGGGTCGGTAATGAGCAGTTCTTC.